This T cell receptor (beta chain) was sequenced during a study of cytomegalovirus exposure and HLA in healthy donors. Study in general: In terms of ancestry, the Caucasian-associated cluster contained 81% of the roughly 400 genotyped donors.

Study findings and constraints: Near-uniform donor sequencing depth was presumed by presence/absence analyses. Evidence from a later analysis indicated that most CMV-associated TCR beta chains looked HLA-restricted.

With 0 bases removed from V and 5 bases from J, the gap between germline ends came to 13 bases. Per the germline V gene, CDR1 is MNHEY and CDR2 is SVGAGI. The CDR3 loop spans 15 amino acids. In its sample, this clone was seen a few times. Its target is unknown. Vbeta (60) and Jbeta (13) primers were used in the PCR. Sequenced by immunoSEQ multiplex PCR; TCRdb stores in-frame clones only, minus some. The sample yields tens of thousands of clones, 55% to 75% seen once. Sequencing was done on a sample of PBMCs. This clonotype was sampled from a woman in her 30s in good health and CMV-seronegative. The rearrangement uses TRBV6-5 and TRBJ1-2, with a tentative D call TRBD1 (5 bases). The CDR3 loop is CASSYSFQGSYGYTF. CDR3 DNA sequence: TGTGCCAGCAGTTACTCGTTTCAGGGTTCTTATGGCTACACCTTC.